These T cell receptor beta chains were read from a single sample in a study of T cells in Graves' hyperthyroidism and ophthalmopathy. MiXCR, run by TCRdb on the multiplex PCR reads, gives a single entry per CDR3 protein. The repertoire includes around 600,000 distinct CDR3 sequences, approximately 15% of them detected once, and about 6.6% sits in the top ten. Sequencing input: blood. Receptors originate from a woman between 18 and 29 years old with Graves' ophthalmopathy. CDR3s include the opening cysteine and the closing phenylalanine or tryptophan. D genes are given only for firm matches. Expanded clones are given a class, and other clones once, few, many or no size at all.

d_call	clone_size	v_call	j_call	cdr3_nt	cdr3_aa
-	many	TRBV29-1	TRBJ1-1	TGCAGCGTTCGGGTATGGGTTACCGGCACTGAAGCTTTCTTT	CSVRVWVTGTEAFF
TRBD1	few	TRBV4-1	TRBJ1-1	TGCGCCAGCAGCCAAGCCGGGACAGGGAAAGGGGGCACTGAAGCTTTCTTT	CASSQAGTGKGGTEAFF
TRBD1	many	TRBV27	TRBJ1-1	TGTGCCAGCAGTCCAAGACAGGGCCGCGACACTGAAGCTTTCTTT	CASSPRQGRDTEAFF
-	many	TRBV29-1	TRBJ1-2	TGCAGCGGGGTGGATGCCACACTCTATGGCTACACCTTC	CSGVDATLYGYTF
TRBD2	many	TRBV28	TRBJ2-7	TGTGCCAGCAGCCCTAGCGGGAGGGCCTGGGAGCAGTACTTC	CASSPSGRAWEQYF
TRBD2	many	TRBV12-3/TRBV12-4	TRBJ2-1	TGTGCCAGCAGACCTCGGGCTCGACTAGCGCCCTACAATGAGCAGTTCTTC	CASRPRARLAPYNEQFF
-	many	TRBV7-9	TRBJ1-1	TGTGCCAGCAGCTTCTATGTCGGTGGGCAGCTTGGCACGGCTTTCTTT	CASSFYVGGQLGTAFF
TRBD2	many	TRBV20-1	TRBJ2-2	TGCAGTGCTCTTCTAGCGGGAGGGCCCTCGAACACCGGGGAGCTGTTTTTT	CSALLAGGPSNTGELFF
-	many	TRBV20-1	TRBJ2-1	TGCAGTGCTAGAAACGGAACTACCCCCTACAATGAGCAGTTCTTC	CSARNGTTPYNEQFF
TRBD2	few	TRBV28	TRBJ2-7	TGTGCCAGCAGTTGGGGACTAGCGGGAGTGGTCTACGAGCAGTACTTC	CASSWGLAGVVYEQYF
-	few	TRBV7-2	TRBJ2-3	TGTGCCAGCAGCTTAGGATGGGGGAACACAGATACGCAGTATTTT	CASSLGWGNTDTQYF
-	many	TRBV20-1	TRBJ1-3	TGCAGTGCTCGGTCGAGACAGTACTCTGGAAACACCATATATTTT	CSARSRQYSGNTIYF
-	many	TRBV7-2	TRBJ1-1	TGTGCCAGCACCCATGGGGGGCTCACTGAAGCTTTCTTT	CASTHGGLTEAFF
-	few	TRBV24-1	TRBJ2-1	TGTGCCACCAGTGCTAGGGATGGGGGTAATGGGCAGTTCTTC	CATSARDGGNGQFF
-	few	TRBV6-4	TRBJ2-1	TGTGCCAGCAGTGACTCGGCCTCTCAGTACAATGAGCAGTTCTTC	CASSDSASQYNEQFF
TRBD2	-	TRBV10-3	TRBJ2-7	TGTGCCATCAGGACCGGGACTAGCGGGATCCACGAGCAGTACTTC	CAIRTGTSGIHEQYF
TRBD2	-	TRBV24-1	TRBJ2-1	TGTGCCACCAGTGATTTCCCTAGCGGGGGCTCCTACAATGAGCAGTTCTTC	CATSDFPSGGSYNEQFF
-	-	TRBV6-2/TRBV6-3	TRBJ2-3	TGTGCCAGCAGTTACTCGGTCCTAGCCACAGATACGCAGTATTTT	CASSYSVLATDTQYF
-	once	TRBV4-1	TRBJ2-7	TGCGCCAGCAGCCAACTCGCCCTCTCCACGGGGGCCCGGCCTTACGAGCAGTACTTC	CASSQLALSTGARPYEQYF
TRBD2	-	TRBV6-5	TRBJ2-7	TGTGCCAGCAGTTACCTGGTCACGGGGGGTTACGAGCAGTACTTC	CASSYLVTGGYEQYF
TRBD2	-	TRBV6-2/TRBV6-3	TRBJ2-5	TGTGCCAGCAGTTACTCGACTAGCGGGAGGGCCGAAGAGACCCAGTACTTC	CASSYSTSGRAEETQYF
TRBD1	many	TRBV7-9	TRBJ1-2	TGTGCCAGCAGCTTAGTGGGGACAGGGGTGGACTATGGCTACACCTTC	CASSLVGTGVDYGYTF
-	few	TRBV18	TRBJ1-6	TGTGCCAGCTCACCACGATGGAAGGCCTATAATTCACCCCTCCACTTT	CASSPRWKAYNSPLHF
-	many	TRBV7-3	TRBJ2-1	TGTGCCAGCAGCTTAGGTGGGACCGAGGTTGAGCAGTTCTTC	CASSLGGTEVEQFF
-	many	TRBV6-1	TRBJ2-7	TGTGCCAGCAGTGAAGTGGGGCAAGGGTACGAGCAGTACTTC	CASSEVGQGYEQYF
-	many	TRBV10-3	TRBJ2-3	TGTGCCATCAGTGAGTCGTCGAACCCAGCCACAGATACGCAGTATTTT	CAISESSNPATDTQYF
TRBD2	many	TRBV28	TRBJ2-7	TGTGCCAGCAGTCCAGGACAGGGAGGACTAGCGGTGTACGAGCAGTACTTC	CASSPGQGGLAVYEQYF
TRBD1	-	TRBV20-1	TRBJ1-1	TGCAGTGCACCGACAGGGGCGATGAACACTGAAGCTTTCTTT	CSAPTGAMNTEAFF
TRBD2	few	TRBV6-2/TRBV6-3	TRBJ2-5	TGTGCCAGCACCTCAGACGGACTAGCGGGAGTGCGGCAAGAGACCCAGTACTTC	CASTSDGLAGVRQETQYF
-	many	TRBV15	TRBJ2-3	TGTGCCACCAGCAGAGAGGCGGGTGGGAGAGATACGCAGTATTTT	CATSREAGGRDTQYF
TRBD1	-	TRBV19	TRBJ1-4	TGTGCCAGTTGGGCGGGGACAGGGAGGGCCCAAGGAATGTTTTTT	CASWAGTGRAQGMFF
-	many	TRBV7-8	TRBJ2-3	TGTGCCAGCAGCTTGGGAGGGGGCGGCGGGATGAGGGGAGATACGCAGTATTTT	CASSLGGGGGMRGDTQYF
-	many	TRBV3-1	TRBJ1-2	TGTGCCAGCAGCCAAGAAGCACAGTCCTATGGCTACACCTTC	CASSQEAQSYGYTF
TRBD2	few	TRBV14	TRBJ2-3	TGTGCCAGCAGCCAAGATTGGTCGGGGGGGGCCCGCACAGATACGCAGTATTTT	CASSQDWSGGARTDTQYF
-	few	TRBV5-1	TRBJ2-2	TGCGCCAGCAGGTTCAGTCGGGCCTCCACCGGGGAGCTGTTTTTT	CASRFSRASTGELFF
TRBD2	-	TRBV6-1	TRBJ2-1	TGTGCCAGCACCGGGACTAGCGGGTTCTCCTACAATGAGCAGTTCTTC	CASTGTSGFSYNEQFF
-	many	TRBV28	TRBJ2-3	TGTGCCAGCAGTGACTCGAGGCCGCCGCATTTGACGCAGTATTTT	CASSDSRPPHLTQYF
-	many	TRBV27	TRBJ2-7	TGTGCCACCCAACTACTCCTTCTGATCTACGAGCAGTACTTC	CATQLLLLIYEQYF
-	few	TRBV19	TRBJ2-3	TGTGCCAGTAGCCGCACTAGCACAACAGATACGCAGTATTTT	CASSRTSTTDTQYF
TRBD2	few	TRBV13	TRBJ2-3	TGTGCCAGCAGCTTAGGTCTCAGCGGGACTAGCACAGATACGCAGTATTTT	CASSLGLSGTSTDTQYF